This T cell receptor (beta chain) was recovered during a study of T cell repertoires in cytomegalovirus infection. Study-level results: The ex vivo response was dominated by HLA-C-restricted CMV-specific TCR beta clonotypes. Summed frequency of public TCR beta families distinguished CMV carriers with the relevant HLA.

This clonotype was picked up many times. What it binds is not known. One entry per CDR3 protein, called by TCRdb with MiXCR from the reads. This table has under 350,000 distinct CDR3 sequences, 8% to 10% appearing once. The CDR3 loop spans 16 amino acids. Germline values: CDR1 MNHNS, CDR2 SASEGT. Trimming pared 2 bases from V and 0 bases from J, leaving 10 bases between. This receptor was identified in a human donor in good health (CMV status not recorded). Some clones in this sample may be carry-over from other donors' samples. This chain joins TRBV6-1 and TRBJ2-2, with D uncertain. Sequencing was performed on PBMCs. Here the CDR3 reads CASSEHNNANTGELFF. The CDR3 DNA sequence: TGTGCCAGCAGTGAACACAACAACGCGAACACCGGGGAGCTGTTTTTT.